The present T cell receptor (beta chain) was sequenced within a study of PD-L1 blockade in urothelial cancer. Study-wide background: Patients, treated from about 2014 onward, received atezolizumab 1,200 mg intravenously every 3 weeks. Blood samples had a median of about 140,000 T cells, roughly 76,000 unique TCRs, and clonality about 0.074. The study, taken as a whole, reports: Enhanced expansion of tumor-associated blood clones at 3 weeks characterized durable-benefit patients.

Libraries were prepared by immunoSEQ multiplex PCR; TCRdb keeps only in-frame clonotypes and omits some of them. Of about 76,000 clones in the sample, under 90% were seen once. V gave up 4 bases and J gave up 2 bases; unmatched junction bases: 5. The CDR3 sequence is 15 residues long. Germline CDR1 is MDHEN and CDR2 is SYDVKM. Details on this clone: The antigen is undetermined.

The TCR sequence derives from a man between 70 and 80 years old with urothelial cancer. The sequencing used PBMCs, collected around atezolizumab (anti-PD-L1) treatment. The J gene is TRBJ2-7, the V gene TRBV28; 10 nucleotides match TRBD2. The CDR3 nucleotides are TGTGCCAGCAGTTACCTAGCGGGAGTCACCTACGAGCAGTACTTC. Its translation is CASSYLAGVTYEQYF.